The present entry profiles one TCR beta chain with its context. There are a few counts of this clonotype. Its antigen is not yet known. Nothing much larger sits one base from this clone, and base qualities are not available. The ophthalmopathy patients had moderately to severely active disease, with a Clinical Activity Score of 3 or higher, a NOSPECS grade of 4 or higher, and a disease duration of less than 3 months. Patients were excluded if they had other autoimmune diseases, uncontrolled infections, pregnancy or lactation. Clinical symptoms, serum thyroxine, TRAb, thyroid ultrasound and orbital computed tomography formed the basis of the diagnosis. PBMCs were isolated from roughly 10 ml of fresh peripheral blood by Ficoll-Paque density gradient centrifugation. Trizol reagent was used to extract the total RNA, and its quality was then checked on an Agilent 2100 Bioanalyzer. At the junction V is shortened by 3 bases and J by 2 bases; bases outside the gene matches: 10. Counted from cysteine to phenylalanine, this CDR3 has 16 amino acids. This entry keeps only the CDR3 DNA: 48 bases, framed from base 1. As encoded in the germline V gene, CDR1 is KGHSH while CDR2 is LQKENI.

The sample originates from a study of Graves' ophthalmopathy and Graves' hyperthyroidism (dated by TCRdb to 2017 to 2018). A note on the overall study: Peripheral blood was collected at initial diagnosis, prior to any treatment. In total, some 140 blood samples were TCR-sequenced: fewer than 50 ophthalmopathy, roughly 77 hyperthyroidism and some 17 hyperthyroidism-to-ophthalmopathy patients. For independent validation, a separate cohort was made up of approximately 18 hyperthyroidism patients plus 17 patients who later progressed from hyperthyroidism to ophthalmopathy. Once sampling was done, hyperthyroidism patients were given methimazole at a starting dose of 30 mg daily, while ophthalmopathy patients were given high-dose intravenous methylprednisolone. To explore V-J signatures that distinguish ophthalmopathy from hyperthyroidism, a discovery set of more than 90 patients was enrolled, made up of 40 to 45 with ophthalmopathy and under 65 with stable hyperthyroidism. The study used TCR beta repertoire signatures to distinguish Graves' ophthalmopathy from Graves' hyperthyroidism and to predict progression to ophthalmopathy. The roughly 90 discovery patients were divided at random into training and test sets in a 7:3 ratio. T-cell repertoires of thyroid tissue and blood were compared in more than five hyperthyroidism patients.

For repertoire sequencing, the TCR beta CDR3 regions were amplified from RNA transcripts. The first round was an RT-PCR using HTBI primers with the Qiagen OneStep RT-PCR kit, and this first round was followed by a second-round multiplex PCR, then size selection and purification. Sequencing of the libraries was carried out on an Illumina HiSeq2000 in paired-end mode with 100 bp reads. Under the source paper's analysis protocol: SOAPnuke was used for read processing, and reads with adapters, uncalled bases, a mean Phred below 15, or no exact constant-primer or identifier match were discarded. COPE v1.2.5 was used to merge the high-quality paired reads. Unique nucleotide sequences were defined as clonotypes and aligned to IMGT TRB V, D and J references using MiTCR v1.1. The analysis was limited to V-J combinations with a frequency above 0.0001, which together covered just over 98% of the repertoires. For each V-J combination, a TCR clonal expansion and chaos score was defined as F50 clonal expansion divided by the chaos observed in the TCRdist matrix. Welch's t-statistics and random forest were used to reduce features to approximately 13 V-J combinations, which were fed into a naive Bayes classifier. Thyroid-blood repertoire similarity was quantified with the Morisita-Horn index. TCRdb reanalyzed the raw reads on its own, using fastp at Q25 for trimming and MiXCR for clone calling, and kept in-frame beta chains. Duplicate CDR3 protein sequences are folded into a single record with the most common DNA and genes. The V and J calls here are based on TCRdb, not the publication. Counted in this sample were some 400,000 distinct CDR3 sequences; around 17% of them appeared once. Around 1.5% of the sample goes to the ten largest clones.

Overall results and qualifications from the work: In validation, the model predicted ophthalmopathy progression with nearly 71% sensitivity and less than 80% specificity; 12 predicted patients were CT-confirmed with GO in a median of approximately six months. Among expanded thyroid clonotypes with frequency above 0.001, most also showed up in blood, which suggests that blood repertoires may reflect the thyroid immune response. In cross-validation, the 13-signature model distinguished ophthalmopathy from stable hyperthyroidism with 87.88% sensitivity and around 84% specificity, while in the test set the corresponding values were roughly 80% and 75%. Sample size was not predetermined statistically, and investigators were not blinded to group allocation.

The sample consisted of peripheral blood. Recombination connected TRBV18 to TRBJ2-7, and 7 bases in between align with TRBD2. The origin of this receptor is a woman under 30 with Graves' ophthalmopathy. Donor details come from another sample of the same person, matched by shared clones. The encoded CDR3 is CASSPDGTSVTYEQYF. The bases are TGTGCCAGCTCACCGGATGGCACTAGCGTTACCTACGAGCAGTACTTC.